Below are 9 T cell receptor beta chains sequenced from a single sample in a study of shared clonotypes between healthy human individuals. Selected positively for CCR7 and CD45RO-negative, naive CD8 cells excluded terminally differentiated effector memory CD45RA+ cells. The protocol was immunoSEQ multiplex PCR, while the TCRdb copy is restricted to in-frame clones and leaves out a portion. The sample shows about 750,000 clones, around 93% of them seen only once. Sequenced input: naive CD8+ T cells sorted from blood. These receptors originate from a man aged 25 to 45 in good health.

This chain uses TRBV27 with TRBJ2-3; TRBD2 agrees at 9 bases. Trimming removed 4 bases from V and 0 bases from J; junction bases left unmatched: 5. The CDR3 sequence is 16 residues long. Germline-derived CDR1 and CDR2 are MNHEY and SMNVEV (reference sequence). CDR3 nucleotides: TGTGCCAGCAGTTCCAGACTAGCGGCTAGCACAGATACGCAGTATTTT. Protein sequence: CASSSRLAASTDTQYF.

The chain uses TRBV19 and TRBJ1-5; unclear D gene. The ends were cut back, 4 bases at V and 5 bases at J, with 9 bases in the middle. Germline lookup yields CDR1 LNHDA and CDR2 SQIVND (reference sequence). CDR3 length: 13 residues. The CDR3, as DNA: TGTGCCAGTAGTACGACCCTTTATCAGCCCCAGCATTTT. Translating gives CASSTTLYQPQHF.

The J gene is TRBJ1-2, the V gene TRBV7-2; the match to TRBD1 covers 9 bases. This CDR3 has 15 residues. With 4 bases clipped from V and 4 bases from J, the junction kept 7 bases outside the gene matches. The germline gives CDR1 SGHTA, CDR2 FQGNSA. CDR3 protein: CASSSGQGNFYGYTF. The DNA of the CDR3 is TGTGCCAGCAGCTCGGGACAGGGAAATTTCTATGGCTACACCTTC.

This clone occurred once. CDR3 nucleotide sequence: TGTGCCAGCAGCTTAACTGCCGAGCAGTACTTC. It is translated as CASSLTAEQYF. The chain joins TRBV13 to TRBJ2-7; no definite D call. The CDR3 spans 11 residues. The germline V gene has CDR1 PRHDT and CDR2 FYEKMQ (reference sequence). V gave up 2 bases and J gave up 6 bases, with 5 bases separating them.

The chain recombines TRBV9 with TRBJ2-7, with a weak D call TRBD2 (6 bases). V lost 0 bases and J 3 bases, leaving 10 bases between the germline ends. This CDR3 contains 14 residues. Germline CDR1 SGDLS, CDR2 YYNGEE. The DNA for the CDR3 is TGTGCCAGCAGCGTAGTACCTAGCGACTACGAGCAGTACTTC. Translating gives CASSVVPSDYEQYF.

The J gene is TRBJ2-1, the V gene TRBV11-2; 10 positions match TRBD1. Unmatched junction bases numbered 6, after V lost 6 bases and J lost 1 base. Germline values: CDR1 SGHAT, CDR2 FQNNGV. The CDR3 loop spans 16 amino acids. The CDR3 DNA sequence: TGTGCCAGCAGTTGGGGACAGGGGAGGTCCTACAATGAGCAGTTCTTC. This encodes CASSWGQGRSYNEQFF.

V and J are TRBV7-9 and TRBJ2-7; no reliable D call. V gave up 5 bases and J gave up 6 bases, with 20 bases separating them. The germline gives CDR1 SEHNR, CDR2 FQNEAQ (reference sequence). This CDR3 spans 15 amino acids. The CDR3 DNA follows: TGTGCCAGCAGCCCCGCGGCTAGTAATAGCTTCGAGCAGTACTTC. It encodes CASSPAASNSFEQYF.

V gene TRBV7-2 combines with J gene TRBJ2-1, with 13 nucleotides matching TRBD2. CDR3 length equals 16 residues. The germline V gene encodes CDR1 SGHTA and CDR2 FQGNSA. J gave up 2 bases and V 5 bases, and 3 bases lay outside the gene matches. CDR3 nucleotide sequence: TGTGCCAGCAGCCATACTAGCGGGAGGGCCTACAATGAGCAGTTCTTC. Translated: CASSHTSGRAYNEQFF.

This clone was recorded only once. J is TRBJ2-7 and V is TRBV4-3; D not resolved. Trimming took off 3 bases at V and 4 bases at J, with 13 bases between the two ends. The germline CDR1 and CDR2 sequences are LGHNA and YSLEER. The CDR3 runs to 14 residues. Here the CDR3 reads CASSQEGLGYEQYF. The CDR3 coding sequence is TGCGCCAGCAGCCAGGAAGGGCTAGGGTACGAGCAGTACTTC.